This paragraph covers one TCR beta chain sequence. Its matching antigen is unknown. Clones were read by immunoSEQ multiplex PCR, and TCRdb kept only the in-frame ones, dropping some. The data show about 56,000 clones, with roughly 91% seen just once and approximately 25% held by the top ten. These data belong to a study of OX40 agonist ivuxolimab in advanced cancers. In the study overall: Among those enrolled, mean age was approximately 60 years (range about 23 to 85) and 82.7% were male. Study findings and constraints: Researchers did not establish what antigens the expanded peripheral T cells target. Among the nonresponders, some also had low normalized T-cell clonal expansion.

Germline CDR1 GTSNPN, CDR2 SVGIG (reference sequence). The CDR3 contains 10 residues. Trimming removed 6 bases at V and 8 bases at J, with 10 bases between. The receptor was derived from an adult with an advanced solid tumor such as melanoma, head and neck, liver or kidney cancer. The specimen was CD4+ or CD8+ T cells sorted from blood, collected in a trial of the OX40 agonist ivuxolimab. This chain links TRBV30 with TRBJ1-2; D is uncertain. CDR3 region: CACKSAGYTF. Here the CDR3 DNA reads TGTGCCTGTAAATCGGCGGGCTACACCTTC. The full variable domain, rest sourced from reference TRBV30 and TRBJ1-2, is SQTIHQWPATLVQPVGSPLSLECTVEGTSNPNLYWYRQAAGRGLQLLFYSVGIGQISSEVPQNLSASRPQDRQFILSSKKLLLSDSGFYLCACKSAGYTFGSGTRLTVV.